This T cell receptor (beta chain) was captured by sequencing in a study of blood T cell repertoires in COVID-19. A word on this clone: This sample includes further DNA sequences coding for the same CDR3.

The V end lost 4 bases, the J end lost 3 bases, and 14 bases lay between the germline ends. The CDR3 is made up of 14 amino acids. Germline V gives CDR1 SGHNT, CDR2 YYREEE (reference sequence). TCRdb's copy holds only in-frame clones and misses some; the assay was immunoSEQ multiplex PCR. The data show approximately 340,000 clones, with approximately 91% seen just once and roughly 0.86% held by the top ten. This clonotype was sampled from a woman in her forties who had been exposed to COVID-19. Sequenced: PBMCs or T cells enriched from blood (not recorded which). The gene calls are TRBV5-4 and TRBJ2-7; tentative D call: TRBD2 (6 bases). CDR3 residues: CASSPGTGDYEQYF. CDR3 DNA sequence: TGTGCCAGCAGCCCCGGGACGGGAGACTACGAGCAGTACTTC.